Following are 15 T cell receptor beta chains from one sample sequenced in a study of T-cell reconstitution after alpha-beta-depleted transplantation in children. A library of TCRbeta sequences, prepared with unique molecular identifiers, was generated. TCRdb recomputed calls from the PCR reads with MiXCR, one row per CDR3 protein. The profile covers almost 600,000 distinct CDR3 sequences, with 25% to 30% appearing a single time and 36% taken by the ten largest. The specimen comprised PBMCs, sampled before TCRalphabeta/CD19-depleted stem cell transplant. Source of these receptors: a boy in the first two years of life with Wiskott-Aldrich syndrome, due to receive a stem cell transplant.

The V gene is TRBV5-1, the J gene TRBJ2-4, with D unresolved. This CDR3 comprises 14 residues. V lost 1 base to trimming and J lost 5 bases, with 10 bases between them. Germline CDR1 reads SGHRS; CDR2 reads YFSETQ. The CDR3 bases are TGCGCCAGCAGCTTGCGGCCCAGCCAAAACATTCAGTACTTC. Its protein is CASSLRPSQNIQYF. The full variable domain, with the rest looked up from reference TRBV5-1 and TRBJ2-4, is KAGVTQTPRYLIKTRGQQVTLSCSPISGHRSVSWYQQTPGQGLQFLFEYFSETQRNKGNFPGRFSGRQFSNSRSEMNVSTLELGDSALYLCASSLRPSQNIQYFGAGTRLSVL.

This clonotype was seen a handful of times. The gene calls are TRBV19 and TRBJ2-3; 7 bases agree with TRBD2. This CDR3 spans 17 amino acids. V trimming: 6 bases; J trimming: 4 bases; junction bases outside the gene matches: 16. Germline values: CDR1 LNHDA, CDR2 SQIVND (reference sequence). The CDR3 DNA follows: TGTGCCAGTAGCCCCGTTACTCTAGCGGTCGGAGCAGATACGCAGTATTTT. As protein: CASSPVTLAVGADTQYF.

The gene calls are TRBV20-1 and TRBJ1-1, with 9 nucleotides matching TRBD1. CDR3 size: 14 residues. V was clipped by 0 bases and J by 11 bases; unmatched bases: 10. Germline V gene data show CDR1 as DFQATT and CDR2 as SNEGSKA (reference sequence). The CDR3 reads CSARDHRGRGDAFF. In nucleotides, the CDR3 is TGCAGTGCTAGAGATCACAGGGGGCGGGGTGACGCTTTCTTT.

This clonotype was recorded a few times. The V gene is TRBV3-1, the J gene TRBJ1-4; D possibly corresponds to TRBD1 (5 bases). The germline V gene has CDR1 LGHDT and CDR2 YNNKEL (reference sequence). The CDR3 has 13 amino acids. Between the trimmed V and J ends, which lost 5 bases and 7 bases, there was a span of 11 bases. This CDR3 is CASSYGDGEKLFF. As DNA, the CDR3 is TGTGCCAGCAGCTACGGGGACGGTGAAAAACTGTTTTTT.

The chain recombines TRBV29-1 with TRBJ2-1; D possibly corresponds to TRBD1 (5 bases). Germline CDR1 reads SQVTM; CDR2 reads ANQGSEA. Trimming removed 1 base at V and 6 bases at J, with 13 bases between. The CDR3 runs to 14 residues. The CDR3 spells CSVEGNRQLNEQFF. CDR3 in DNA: TGCAGCGTTGAAGGCAACAGACAGCTCAATGAGCAGTTCTTC.

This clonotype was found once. The CDR3, as DNA: TGCAGCGTTGAAACAGGGGGGAACACTGAAGCTTTCTTT. This codes for CSVETGGNTEAFF. The V and J genes are TRBV29-1 and TRBJ1-1, with 8 positions matching TRBD1. Germline V lookup: CDR1 SQVTM, CDR2 ANQGSEA. Trimming cost V 2 bases and J 1 base; bases outside gene matches: 0. The CDR3 extends over 13 amino acids.

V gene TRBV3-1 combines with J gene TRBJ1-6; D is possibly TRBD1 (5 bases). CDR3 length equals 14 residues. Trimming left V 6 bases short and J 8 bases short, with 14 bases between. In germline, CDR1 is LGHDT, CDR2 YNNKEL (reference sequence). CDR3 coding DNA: TGTGCCAGCAGTGAAGACTGGGGCGATTCACCCCTCCACTTT. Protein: CASSEDWGDSPLHF.

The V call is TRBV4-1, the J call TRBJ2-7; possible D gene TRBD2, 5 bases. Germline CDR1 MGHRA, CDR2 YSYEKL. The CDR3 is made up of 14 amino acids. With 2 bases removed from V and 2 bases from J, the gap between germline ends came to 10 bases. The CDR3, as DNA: TGCGCCAGCAGCCAATCGTCCGGGGCCTACGAGCAGTACTTC. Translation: CASSQSSGAYEQYF.

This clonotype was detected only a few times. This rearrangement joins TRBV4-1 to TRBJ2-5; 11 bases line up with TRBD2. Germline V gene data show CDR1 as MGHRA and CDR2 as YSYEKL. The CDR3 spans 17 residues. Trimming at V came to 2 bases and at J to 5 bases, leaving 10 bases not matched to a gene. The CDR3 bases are TGCGCCAGCAGCCAACCGAATCTAGCGGGAGGACGGGAGACCCAGTACTTC. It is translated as CASSQPNLAGGRETQYF.

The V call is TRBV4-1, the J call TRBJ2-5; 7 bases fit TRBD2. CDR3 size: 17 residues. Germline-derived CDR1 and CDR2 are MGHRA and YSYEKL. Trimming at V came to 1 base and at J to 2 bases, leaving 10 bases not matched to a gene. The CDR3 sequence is CASSQGLPGTIQETQYF. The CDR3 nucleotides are TGCGCCAGCAGCCAAGGGCTTCCCGGGACTATACAAGAGACCCAGTACTTC.

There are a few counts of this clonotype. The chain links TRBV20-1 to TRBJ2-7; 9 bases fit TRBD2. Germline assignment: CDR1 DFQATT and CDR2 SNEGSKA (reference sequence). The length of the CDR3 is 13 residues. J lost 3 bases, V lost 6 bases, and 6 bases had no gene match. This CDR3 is CSAGLAGFYEQYF. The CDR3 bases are TGCAGTGCGGGGCTAGCGGGATTCTACGAGCAGTACTTC.

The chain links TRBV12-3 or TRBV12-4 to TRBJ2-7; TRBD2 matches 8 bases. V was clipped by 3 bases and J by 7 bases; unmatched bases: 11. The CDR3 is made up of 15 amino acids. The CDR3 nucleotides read TGTGCCAGCAGTTTGAAGGCTAGCGGGTGGTGGGAGCAGTACTTC. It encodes CASSLKASGWWEQYF.

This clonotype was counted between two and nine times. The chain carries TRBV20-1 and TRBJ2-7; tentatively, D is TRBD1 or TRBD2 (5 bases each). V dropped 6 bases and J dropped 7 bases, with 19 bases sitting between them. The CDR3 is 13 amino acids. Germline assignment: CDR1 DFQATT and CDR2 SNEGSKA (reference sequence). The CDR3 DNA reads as TGCAGTGCCACGTCCGGGACCTCGTGGGAGCAGTACTTC. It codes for CSATSGTSWEQYF.

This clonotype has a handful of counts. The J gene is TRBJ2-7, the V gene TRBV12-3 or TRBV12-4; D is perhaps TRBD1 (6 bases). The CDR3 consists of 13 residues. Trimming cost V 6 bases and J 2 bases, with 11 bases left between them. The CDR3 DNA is TGTGCCAGCAGGCTAACAGGGACCTACGAGCAGTACTTC. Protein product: CASRLTGTYEQYF.

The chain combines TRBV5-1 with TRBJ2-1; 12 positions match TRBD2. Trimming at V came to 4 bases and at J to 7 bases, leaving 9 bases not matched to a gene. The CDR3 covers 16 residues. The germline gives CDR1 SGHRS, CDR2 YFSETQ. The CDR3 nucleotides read TGCGCCAGCAGCCCCGCTAGCGGGAGGGCCAGGAATGAGCAGTTCTTC. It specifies CASSPASGRARNEQFF. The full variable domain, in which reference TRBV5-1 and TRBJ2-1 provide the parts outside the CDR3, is KAGVTQTPRYLIKTRGQQVTLSCSPISGHRSVSWYQQTPGQGLQFLFEYFSETQRNKGNFPGRFSGRQFSNSRSEMNVSTLELGDSALYLCASSPASGRARNEQFFGPGTRLTVL.